The 15 T cell receptor beta chains in this list originate from one sample, sequenced in a study of T cells after posttransplantation cyclophosphamide. The table came from immunoSEQ multiplex PCR; TCRdb's copy has only in-frame clones and leaves some out. In the table there are 51,000 or so clones, roughly 92% of which are singletons. Sequencing was performed on PBMCs. These receptors were obtained from a woman in her 30s in good health and a related stem cell transplant donor.

About this clone itself: The junction differs from germline at one of its ends, possibly a read error. The rearrangement uses TRBV23-1 and TRBJ2-2, with 8 positions matching TRBD1. TRBV23-1 is an open reading frame whose function is uncertain. The CDR3 covers 14 residues. The CDR3 loop is CASSHPTGARGAVF. CDR3 coding DNA: TGCGCCAGCAGTCACCCGACAGGGGCCCGGGGAGCTGTTTTT.

The chain recombines TRBV4-2 with TRBJ1-2; TRBD1 might be the D (5 bases). Germline CDR1 and CDR2: LGHNA and YNFKEQ. The CDR3 is 16 residues long. The V gene lost 3 bases and the J gene lost 0 bases, with 14 bases spanning the gap. CDR3 residues: CASSQDTLTANYGYTF. DNA for the CDR3: TGTGCCAGCAGCCAGGACACCCTGACGGCTAACTATGGCTACACCTTC.

Notes on this clone: The same CDR3 can be traced to other DNA sequences in this sample. V and J are TRBV30 and TRBJ1-5; 7 nucleotides align to TRBD1. Trimming removed 3 bases from V and 7 bases from J; junction bases left unmatched: 6. This CDR3 spans 13 amino acids. Looked up from germline, CDR1 is GTSNPN and CDR2 is SVGIG (reference sequence). This chain's CDR3 is CAWSQGVGQPQHF. The CDR3 coding sequence is TGTGCCTGGAGCCAGGGGGTTGGGCAGCCCCAGCATTTT. Combining the CDR3 with reference TRBV30 and TRBJ1-5 gives the whole variable domain SQTIHQWPATLVQPVGSPLSLECTVEGTSNPNLYWYRQAAGRGLQLLFYSVGIGQISSEVPQNLSASRPQDRQFILSSKKLLLSDSGFYLCAWSQGVGQPQHFGDGTRLSIL.

DNA of the CDR3: TGTGCCAGCAGGGTGAGACAGGGCGGCCACCCCCTCAATCAAGAGACCCAGTACTTC. Amino acid sequence: CASRVRQGGHPLNQETQYF. The rearrangement links TRBV21-1 to TRBJ2-5; the table gives TRBD1 as D, unverified against the DNA. TRBV21-1 is shown as a pseudogene. The CDR3 has 19 residues.

This clone was picked up a small number of times. The chain links TRBV6-4 to TRBJ2-3; D may be TRBD2 (6 bases). CDR1 and CDR2 (germline): MRHNA, SNTAGT. Between the trimmed V and J ends, which lost 4 bases and 0 bases, there was a span of 8 bases. CDR3 length equals 14 residues. The CDR3, as DNA: TGTGCCAGCAGTGGAGGGACTAGCACAGATACGCAGTATTTT. Protein: CASSGGTSTDTQYF.

This rearrangement joins TRBV28 to TRBJ2-6; the match to TRBD1 covers 7 bases. Germline CDR1 reads MDHEN; CDR2 reads SYDVKM. The CDR3 extends over 18 amino acids. Losses at the gene ends were 3 bases for V and 0 bases for J; bases not matched to a gene: 8. CDR3 in DNA: TGTGCCAGCAGTTTTTTCCGGACAGGCCTCTCTGGGGCCAACGTCCTGACTTTC. This encodes CASSFFRTGLSGANVLTF.

V gene TRBV28 combines with J gene TRBJ1-2; TRBD1 might be the D (5 bases). Germline-derived CDR1 and CDR2 are MDHEN and SYDVKM. The CDR3 has 13 amino acids. Deletions cut 5 bases from V and 5 bases from J, with 12 bases between. Written as DNA, the CDR3 is TGTGCCAGCAGTGATATAAGGGGTTATGGCTACACCTTC. It encodes CASSDIRGYGYTF.

V usage is TRBV7-8 and J usage is TRBJ1-3; no firm D call. Trimming removed 5 bases from V and 4 bases from J, with 21 bases in between. This CDR3 comprises 17 residues. CDR1 and CDR2 from the germline V gene are SGHVS and FQNEAQ. DNA for the CDR3: TGTGCCAGCAGCCCCATTTACCCGTTATGGGCAGGAAACACCATATATTTT. Protein sequence: CASSPIYPLWAGNTIYF.

This rearrangement joins TRBV30 to TRBJ2-1; 8 bases align to TRBD2. The CDR3 spans 14 residues. Germline-derived CDR1 and CDR2 are GTSNPN and SVGIG (reference sequence). V lost 2 bases and J lost 3; bases outside the gene matches: 3. The CDR3 sequence is CAWSSGGGYNEQFF. In DNA form, the CDR3 reads TGTGCCTGGAGTAGCGGGGGCGGCTACAATGAGCAGTTCTTC.

The chain has TRBV30 and TRBJ1-6, with D possibly TRBD1 on 5 matching bases. The CDR3 is made up of 15 amino acids. Germline V gene data show CDR1 as GTSNPN and CDR2 as SVGIG (reference sequence). Trimming removed 3 bases at V and 9 bases at J, with 18 bases between. DNA for the CDR3: TGTGCCTGGAGCAGGGAACTGGTGAACGGTTCACCCCTCCACTTT. It is translated as CAWSRELVNGSPLHF. The full variable domain, its missing parts supplied by reference TRBV30 and TRBJ1-6, is SQTIHQWPATLVQPVGSPLSLECTVEGTSNPNLYWYRQAAGRGLQLLFYSVGIGQISSEVPQNLSASRPQDRQFILSSKKLLLSDSGFYLCAWSRELVNGSPLHFGNGTRLTVT.

The chain uses TRBV6-1 and TRBJ1-2, with D tentatively TRBD1 (5 bases). CDR1 MNHNS and CDR2 SASEGT come from the germline V gene. The CDR3 loop spans 15 amino acids. V lost 1 base and J 3 bases, leaving 12 bases between the germline ends. CDR3 residues: CASSEGAGPYYGYTF. The DNA for the CDR3 is TGTGCCAGCAGTGAAGGGGCAGGGCCTTACTATGGCTACACCTTC.

This clone was counted only a few times. J is TRBJ2-7 and V is TRBV5-1; 10 nucleotides agree with TRBD1. Trimming cost V 0 bases and J 5 bases; bases outside gene matches: 5. The CDR3 runs to 15 residues. CDR1 is SGHRS and CDR2 is YFSETQ in the germline V gene. Here the CDR3 reads CASSLAVGTGDEQYF. Written as DNA, the CDR3 is TGCGCCAGCAGCTTGGCTGTGGGGACAGGGGACGAGCAGTACTTC.

This chain joins TRBV7-3 and TRBJ2-3; 11 positions match TRBD2. Germline lookup yields CDR1 SGHTA and CDR2 FQGTGA. CDR3 length: 15 amino acids. V was clipped by 4 bases and J by 1 base; unmatched bases: 1. The CDR3 protein is CASSSLAGGTDTQYF. The CDR3 bases are TGTGCCAGCAGCTCACTAGCGGGGGGCACAGATACGCAGTATTTT.

The chain employs TRBV9 and TRBJ2-1, with TRBD2 matching over 7 bases. V was pared by 0 bases and J by 3 bases, with 3 bases of the junction left unmatched. CDR1 is SGDLS and CDR2 is YYNGEE in the germline V gene. The CDR3 contains 15 residues. The CDR3 sequence is CASSVGLADYNEQFF. DNA for the CDR3: TGTGCCAGCAGCGTAGGACTAGCTGACTACAATGAGCAGTTCTTC.

CDR3 amino acids: CASSQLAGVLPGVNNEQFF. In DNA, the CDR3 is TGTGCCAGCAGCCAACTCGCGGGTGTTCTACCGGGAGTGAACAATGAGCAGTTCTTC. The chain is built from TRBV14 and TRBJ2-1, with D tentatively TRBD2 (6 bases). Germline CDR1 and CDR2: SGHDN and FVKESK. The CDR3 extends over 19 amino acids. V lost 2 bases and J lost 5, with 25 bases in between.